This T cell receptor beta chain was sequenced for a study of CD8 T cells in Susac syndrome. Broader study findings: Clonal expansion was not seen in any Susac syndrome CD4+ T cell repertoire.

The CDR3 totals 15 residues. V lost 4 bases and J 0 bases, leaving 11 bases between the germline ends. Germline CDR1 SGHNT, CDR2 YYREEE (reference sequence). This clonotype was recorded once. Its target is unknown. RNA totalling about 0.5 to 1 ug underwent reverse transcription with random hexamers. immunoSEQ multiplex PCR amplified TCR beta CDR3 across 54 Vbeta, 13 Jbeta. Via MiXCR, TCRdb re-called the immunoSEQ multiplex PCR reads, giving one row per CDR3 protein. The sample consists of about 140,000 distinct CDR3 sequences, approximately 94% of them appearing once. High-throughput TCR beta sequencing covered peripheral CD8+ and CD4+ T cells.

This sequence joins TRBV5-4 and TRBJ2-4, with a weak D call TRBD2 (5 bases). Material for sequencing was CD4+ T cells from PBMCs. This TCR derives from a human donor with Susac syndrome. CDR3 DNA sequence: TGTGCCAGCAGCCAACCCGGACTAGCCAAAAACATTCAGTACTTC. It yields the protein CASSQPGLAKNIQYF. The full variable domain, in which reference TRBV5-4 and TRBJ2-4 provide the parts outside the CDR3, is ETGVTQSPTHLIKTRGQQVTLRCSSQSGHNTVSWYQQALGQGPQFIFQYYREEENGRGNFPPRFSGLQFPNYSSELNVNALELDDSALYLCASSQPGLAKNIQYFGAGTRLSVL.